The 32 T cell receptor beta chains reported below all come from one sample, sequenced in a study of blood T cell repertoires in COVID-19. Sequencing was performed with immunoSEQ multiplex PCR; in TCRdb, only in-frame clones are kept and a portion is missing. This table has roughly 100,000 clones, 85% to 90% appearing once. The sequenced sample consisted of peripheral blood. The receptors were gathered from a woman older than 75 with acute or convalescent COVID-19.

This clone was detected a few times. The rearrangement uses TRBV19 and TRBJ2-6, with TRBD1 as a possible D gene (6 bases). The ends were cut back, 7 bases at V and 0 bases at J, with 13 bases in the middle. Germline loops: CDR1 LNHDA, CDR2 SQIVND (reference sequence). This CDR3 region has 16 residues. The CDR3 region is CASTGTPDSGANVLTF. In nucleotides, the CDR3 is TGTGCCAGTACCGGGACACCCGACTCTGGGGCCAACGTCCTGACTTTC.

This sequence joins TRBV11-2 and TRBJ2-7, with 13 bases that match TRBD2. Germline loops: CDR1 SGHAT, CDR2 FQNNGV. The V segment lost 4 bases and the J segment 0 bases; nucleotides outside the gene matches: 6. CDR3 length: 17 residues. CDR3 region: CASSSTSGGITSYEQYF. CDR3 in DNA: TGTGCCAGCAGCTCGACTAGCGGGGGGATTACCTCCTACGAGCAGTACTTC.

This chain connects TRBV19 to TRBJ2-7; D unclear. The CDR3 totals 11 residues. V gave up 3 bases and J gave up 4 bases, with 4 bases separating them. Germline V CDR1 and CDR2: LNHDA, SQIVND (reference sequence). CDR3 in DNA: TGTGCCAGTAGTATGAGTTACGAGCAGTACTTC. This sequence encodes CASSMSYEQYF.

The J gene is TRBJ1-2, the V gene TRBV30, with D perhaps TRBD1 (6 bases). Trimming cost V 2 bases and J 7 bases, with 11 bases left between them. Germline V gene lookup returns CDR1 GTSNPN and CDR2 SVGIG (reference sequence). This CDR3 has 12 amino acids. This chain's CDR3 is CAWSHRVAGYTF. DNA for the CDR3: TGTGCCTGGAGTCACAGGGTGGCTGGCTACACCTTC.

This chain's CDR3 is CASSFTQGNEQYF. DNA for the CDR3: TGTGCCAGCAGCTTTACCCAGGGAAACGAGCAGTACTTC. The chain couples TRBV7-2 to TRBJ2-7; perhaps TRBD1 as D (5 bases). Germline V gene lookup returns CDR1 SGHTA and CDR2 FQGNSA. CDR3 length: 13 amino acids. Trimming cost V 3 bases and J 5 bases, with 11 bases left between them.

The V gene is TRBV5-5, the J gene TRBJ2-1, with D possibly being TRBD2 (6 bases). The V end lost 0 bases, the J end lost 10 bases, and 14 bases lay between the germline ends. Germline CDR1 and CDR2: SGHKS and YYEKEE (reference sequence). This CDR3 has 14 amino acids. CDR3: CASSLDSGGREQFF. The CDR3 coding sequence is TGTGCCAGCAGCTTGGATAGCGGTGGCAGGGAGCAGTTCTTC.

This clone is a singleton in its sample. V usage is TRBV5-4 and J usage is TRBJ1-3, with TRBD1 identical over 9 bases. CDR3 length: 15 amino acids. CDR1 SGHNT and CDR2 YYREEE come from the germline V gene (reference sequence). Trimming at V came to 5 bases and at J to 2 bases, leaving 5 bases not matched to a gene. CDR3 residues: CASSRTGETGNTIYF. In DNA, the CDR3 is TGTGCCAGCAGTCGGACAGGGGAGACTGGAAACACCATATATTTT.

This clone was observed a single time. The rearrangement joins TRBV20-1 to TRBJ2-5; D is unclear. The CDR3 is 10 amino acids. Trimming pared 3 bases from V and 3 bases from J, leaving 2 bases between. The germline CDR1 and CDR2 sequences are DFQATT and SNEGSKA (reference sequence). CDR3 bases: TGCAGTGCTAGCGAAGAGACCCAGTACTTC. This translates into CSASEETQYF.

The V call is TRBV28, the J call TRBJ2-1, with TRBD1 matching over 7 bases. The junction had 11 bases not matched to a gene; V was cut back by 3 bases and J by 15 bases. Germline lookup yields CDR1 MDHEN and CDR2 SYDVKM. This CDR3 contains 13 residues. CDR3 amino acids: CASSLATGTAPFF. The CDR3 region has the DNA TGTGCCAGCAGTTTGGCCACCGGGACAGCACCGTTCTTC.

In nucleotides, the CDR3 is TGTGCCAGCAGCTTAACAGGGGGAGCCCCCGGGGAGCTGTTTTTT. Its translation is CASSLTGGAPGELFF. The rearrangement links TRBV7-2 to TRBJ2-2; 8 bases match TRBD1. Looked up from germline, CDR1 is SGHTA and CDR2 is FQGNSA. The V gene end was trimmed by 2 bases and the J gene end by 6 bases; junction bases not matched to a gene: 5. The CDR3 loop spans 15 amino acids.

This chain links TRBV11-2 with TRBJ1-1; D not resolved. Germline lookup yields CDR1 SGHAT and CDR2 FQNNGV. The CDR3 has 13 amino acids. Trimming took off 1 base at V and 1 base at J, with 4 bases between the two ends. The CDR3 spells CASSLAGNTEAFF. The DNA for the CDR3 is TGTGCCAGCAGCTTAGCAGGGAACACTGAAGCTTTCTTT.

The rearrangement joins TRBV28 to TRBJ2-6, with TRBD1 matching over 9 bases. With 4 bases clipped from V and 4 bases from J, the junction kept 5 bases outside the gene matches. Germline values: CDR1 MDHEN, CDR2 SYDVKM. CDR3 length equals 16 residues. Written as DNA, the CDR3 is TGTGCCAGCAGTTCCAACAGGGGGCTAGGGGCCAACGTCCTGACTTTC. Translated: CASSSNRGLGANVLTF.

The rearrangement links TRBV10-3 to TRBJ2-3; the D is unclear. V lost 3 bases, J lost 4 bases, and 8 bases lay in between. This CDR3 has 13 residues. Germline lookup yields CDR1 ENHRY and CDR2 SYGVKD. The CDR3 loop reads CAISDDWADTQYF. In DNA, the CDR3 is TGTGCCATCAGTGATGACTGGGCAGATACGCAGTATTTT.

The chain combines TRBV12-5 with TRBJ1-5, with TRBD1 identical over 7 bases. CDR1 is LGHNT and CDR2 is FRNRAP in the germline V gene. The CDR3 loop spans 18 amino acids. Losses at the gene ends were 3 bases for V and 6 bases for J; bases not matched to a gene: 17. Here the CDR3 reads CASGFPLFDREECQPQHF. CDR3 sequence (DNA): TGTGCTAGTGGTTTCCCGCTATTTGACAGGGAGGAATGTCAGCCCCAGCATTTT. Complete variable domain (other parts from reference TRBV12-5 and TRBJ1-5): DARVTQTPRHKVTEMGQEVTMRCQPILGHNTVFWYRQTMMQGLELLAYFRNRAPLDDSGMPKDRFSAEMPDATLATLKIQPSEPRDSAVYFCASGFPLFDREECQPQHFGDGTRLSIL.

The sample holds one count of this clone. This rearrangement joins TRBV4-1 to TRBJ2-7; TRBD1 agrees at 7 bases. Unmatched junction bases numbered 5, after V lost 1 base and J lost 2 bases. Germline-derived CDR1 and CDR2 are MGHRA and YSYEKL. There are 15 residues in the CDR3. The CDR3 coding sequence is TGCGCCAGCAGCCAAGTTTGGGACAGCACCTACGAGCAGTACTTC. It encodes CASSQVWDSTYEQYF.

V is TRBV5-4 and J is TRBJ2-7, with D possibly being TRBD2 (6 bases). Trimming removed 1 base from V and 8 bases from J, with 10 bases in between. Germline V gene lookup returns CDR1 SGHNT and CDR2 YYREEE (reference sequence). CDR3 length: 12 amino acids. DNA for the CDR3: TGTGCCAGCAGCTTGCGGGGGAATAAGCAGTACTTC. Amino acid sequence: CASSLRGNKQYF.

The V and J genes are TRBV15 and TRBJ1-5; D is uncertain. The V gene's germline CDR1 is LNHNV and CDR2 YYDKDF (reference sequence). CDR3 size: 13 residues. The V end was cut by 3 bases, the J end by 3 bases, with 6 bases between. The CDR3 nucleotides read TGTGCCACCAGCAGGGGCGACAATCAGCCCCAGCATTTT. Protein product: CATSRGDNQPQHF.

A single count supports this clone. The V and J genes are TRBV19 and TRBJ2-6, with a weak D call TRBD2 (7 bases). Between the trimmed V and J ends, which lost 6 bases and 0 bases, there was a span of 15 bases. Germline V lookup: CDR1 LNHDA, CDR2 SQIVND (reference sequence). The CDR3 contains 17 residues. Here the CDR3 reads CASSPAGAYSGANVLTF. The CDR3 DNA reads as TGTGCCAGTAGCCCGGCGGGGGCCTACTCTGGGGCCAACGTCCTGACTTTC. Full variable domain (missing parts from reference TRBV19 and TRBJ2-6): DGGITQSPKYLFRKEGQNVTLSCEQNLNHDAMYWYRQDPGQGLRLIYYSQIVNDFQKGDIAEGYSVSREKKESFPLTVTSAQKNPTAFYLCASSPAGAYSGANVLTFGAGSRLTVL.

J is TRBJ2-7 and V is TRBV30; 12 nucleotides line up with TRBD2. Trimming cost V 4 bases and J 2 bases; bases outside gene matches: 3. The CDR3 covers 14 residues. Per the germline V gene, CDR1 is GTSNPN and CDR2 is SVGIG (reference sequence). The CDR3 DNA reads TGTGCCTGGAACCCTAGCGGGGGGGCCTACGAGCAGTACTTC. Residues: CAWNPSGGAYEQYF.

This chain joins TRBV11-2 and TRBJ2-3, with 8 bases matching TRBD2. The V and J ends lost 3 bases and 1 base, in that order; junction bases with no gene match: 9. This CDR3 region has 17 residues. The germline CDR1 and CDR2 sequences are SGHAT and FQNNGV. The CDR3 sequence: CASSFASGGPRTDTQYF. DNA of the CDR3: TGTGCCAGCAGCTTTGCCAGCGGGGGTCCCCGCACAGATACGCAGTATTTT.

This rearrangement joins TRBV7-9 to TRBJ1-6; a weak D match, TRBD1 (6 bases). Looked up from germline, CDR1 is SEHNR and CDR2 is FQNEAQ (reference sequence). Trimming pared 0 bases from V and 10 bases from J, leaving 10 bases between. The CDR3 is 14 residues long. This chain's CDR3 is CASSLARQVSPLHF. For the CDR3, the DNA is TGTGCCAGCAGCTTAGCCAGACAGGTGTCACCCCTCCACTTT.

The gene calls are TRBV4-2 and TRBJ2-3; D is unclear. The CDR3 length is 12 residues. The germline V gene has CDR1 LGHNA and CDR2 YNFKEQ. The germline V and J ends were trimmed by 0 bases and 5 bases, with 3 bases remaining between them. CDR3: CASSQDLDTQYF. CDR3 bases: TGTGCCAGCAGCCAAGATCTAGATACGCAGTATTTT.

This chain links TRBV18 with TRBJ1-1; D unclear. V lost 1 base and J lost 0, with 15 bases in between. This CDR3 is 17 amino acids long. Germline assignment: CDR1 KGHSH and CDR2 LQKENI. In nucleotides, the CDR3 is TGTGCCAGCTCACCACAGAGTATTCGGGTACTGAACACTGAAGCTTTCTTT. Protein product: CASSPQSIRVLNTEAFF.

V usage is TRBV30 and J usage is TRBJ2-7, with D possibly being TRBD1 (5 bases). This CDR3 contains 12 residues. V dropped 3 bases and J dropped 5 bases, with 11 bases sitting between them. In germline, CDR1 is GTSNPN, CDR2 SVGIG (reference sequence). CDR3 protein: CAWSALGDEQYF. DNA for the CDR3: TGTGCCTGGAGCGCCCTAGGGGACGAGCAGTACTTC.

This chain's CDR3 is CASSPQNEKLFF. The CDR3 coding sequence is TGTGCCAGCAGCCCTCAGAATGAAAAACTGTTTTTT. The rearrangement uses TRBV11-2 and TRBJ1-4; D unclear. Germline-derived CDR1 and CDR2 are SGHAT and FQNNGV. V gave up 5 bases and J gave up 5 bases, with 6 bases separating them. CDR3 length: 12 residues. Using reference TRBV11-2 and TRBJ1-4 for the parts outside the CDR3, the full variable domain is EAGVAQSPRYKIIEKRQSVAFWCNPISGHATLYWYQQILGQGPKLLIQFQNNGVVDDSQLPKDRFSAERLKGVDSTLKIQPAKLEDSAVYLCASSPQNEKLFFGSGTQLSVL.

This chain connects TRBV4-3 to TRBJ1-2; 7 bases match TRBD1. Per the germline V gene, CDR1 is LGHNA and CDR2 is YSLEER. The CDR3 runs to 13 residues. The trim removed 3 bases at V and 7 bases at J, leaving 5 bases unmatched. The CDR3 here is CASSHTSGGGYTF. The CDR3 DNA follows: TGCGCCAGCAGCCATACGTCAGGGGGTGGCTACACCTTC.

This clone was found a few times. The chain has TRBV4-1 and TRBJ2-2; D may be TRBD1 (5 bases). Trimming removed 0 bases at V and 5 bases at J, with 13 bases between. Germline V lookup: CDR1 MGHRA, CDR2 YSYEKL. The CDR3 spans 16 residues. DNA for the CDR3: TGCGCCAGCAGCCAAGAACAGGCCGCGCTGACCGGGGAGCTGTTTTTT. Protein sequence: CASSQEQAALTGELFF.

V usage is TRBV12-3 or TRBV12-4 and J usage is TRBJ2-3, with 10 bases fitting TRBD2. V was pared by 6 bases and J by 13 bases, with 7 bases of the junction left unmatched. The CDR3 has 12 residues. The CDR3 DNA is TGTGCCAGCAGGATGACCGGGACTAGCGAGTATTTT. This gives the protein CASRMTGTSEYF.

V usage is TRBV10-2 and J usage is TRBJ1-5; TRBD1 might be the D (6 bases). Trimming stripped 2 bases from V and 4 bases from J, with 18 bases between. The CDR3 is made up of 17 amino acids. Germline V lookup: CDR1 WSHSY, CDR2 SAAADI. The DNA for the CDR3 is TGCGCCAGCAGTGAGGCCGTGAACTGGGACACTAATCAGCCCCAGCATTTT. It yields the protein CASSEAVNWDTNQPQHF.

On this clone: Other DNA sequences from this sample encode an identical CDR3 as well. The V and J genes are TRBV7-6 and TRBJ1-3; the match to TRBD1 covers 9 bases. The V gene's germline CDR1 is SGHVS and CDR2 FNYEAQ. Unmatched junction bases numbered 3, after V lost 5 bases and J lost 1 base. The CDR3 is made up of 15 amino acids. In nucleotides, the CDR3 is TGTGCCAGCAGCGCGACAGGGGGGTCTGGAAACACCATATATTTT. Its translation is CASSATGGSGNTIYF.

The genes are TRBV6-5 and TRBJ2-2; 7 bases agree with TRBD1. CDR1 MNHEY and CDR2 SVGAGI come from the germline V gene. V was clipped by 6 bases and J by 1 base; unmatched bases: 5. The CDR3 consists of 15 residues. As DNA, the CDR3 is TGTGCCAGCAGGGTCGGACAGGTGAACACCGGGGAGCTGTTTTTT. As protein: CASRVGQVNTGELFF.

Worth noting for this clone: At one end the junction does not follow the germline gene, possibly because of a read error. This specimen includes other DNA sequences encoding the same CDR3. This CDR3 reads CASSQGGSLAKNIQYF. The CDR3 DNA reads TGCGCCAGCAGCCAAGGAGGGTCTCTAGCCAAAAACATTCAGTATTTC. The J gene is TRBJ2-4, the V gene TRBV4-1, with D perhaps TRBD2 (5 bases). The CDR3 sequence is 16 residues long. From germline, CDR1 is MGHRA and CDR2 YSYEKL.